These 29 T cell receptor beta chains originate from one sample sequenced in a study of T cells expressing NK-cell markers. TCRdb reprocessed the 5' RACE reads and stores each CDR3 protein as one record, lacking DNA. This repertoire comprises about 440,000 distinct CDR3 sequences; its ten largest clones make up less than 7.5%. Sequencing was carried out using blood T cells: a sorted CD56 or NKG2C T cell subset, CD4+ or CD8+ T cells, or bulk PBMC T cells (not recorded which). Every receptor here comes from a woman between 18 and 75 years old in good health.

The chain carries TRBV12-3 or TRBV12-4 and TRBJ2-5; the TRBD1 assignment by TCRdb is unverifiable without DNA. The CDR3 extends over 15 amino acids. The CDR3 loop is CASSGGGGARETQYF.

The V and J genes are TRBV30 and TRBJ1-4. Germline V CDR1 and CDR2: GTSNPN, SVGIG (reference sequence). The CDR3 is made up of 14 amino acids. The CDR3 here is CAWSGIQMNEKLFF.

The V gene is TRBV28, the J gene TRBJ2-7; the D gene TCRdb calls, TRBD1, cannot be checked with no DNA. CDR1 and CDR2 from the germline V gene are MDHEN and SYDVKM. This CDR3 comprises 14 residues. The CDR3 region is CASNGDIYSYEQYF.

The chain recombines TRBV15 with TRBJ2-5; TCRdb's D call of TRBD1 is untestable without DNA. Germline V gene lookup returns CDR1 LNHNV and CDR2 YYDKDF (reference sequence). The CDR3 length is 16 residues. The CDR3 sequence is CATSRALLGEQETQYF.

The genes are TRBV6-1 and TRBJ2-3. There are 14 residues in the CDR3. From germline, CDR1 is MNHNS and CDR2 SASEGT. CDR3 residues: CASNDGSSTDTQYF.

This chain joins TRBV12-3 or TRBV12-4 and TRBJ2-5. This CDR3 has 11 residues. CDR3 amino acids: CASSYEETQYF.

The chain is built from TRBV11-1 and TRBJ1-4; checking the TCRdb D call of TRBD1 is not possible without DNA. The CDR3 covers 21 residues. Per germline, CDR1 SGHAT and CDR2 FQDESV (reference sequence). The CDR3 region is CASSLVPGGQGTPLTNEKLFF.

This chain links TRBV24-1 with TRBJ2-1; TCRdb's D call of TRBD1 is untestable without DNA. The CDR3 is made up of 15 amino acids. Germline-derived CDR1 and CDR2 are KGHDR and SFDVKD. CDR3 amino acids: CATSDLGRQGGEQFF.

The gene calls are TRBV11-2 and TRBJ1-3. CDR3 length equals 19 residues. In germline, CDR1 is SGHAT, CDR2 FQNNGV. The CDR3 here is CASSGTNSKAGVPGNTIYF.

The V gene is TRBV20-1, the J gene TRBJ2-1. The V gene's germline CDR1 is DFQATT and CDR2 SNEGSKA (reference sequence). The CDR3 contains 11 residues. The CDR3: CSAMTDTFGFF.

The rearrangement links TRBV9 to TRBJ1-5. The germline CDR1 and CDR2 sequences are SGDLS and YYNGEE. The CDR3 length is 15 residues. CDR3 amino acids: CASSVGRGSNQPQHF. The whole variable domain, remainder taken from reference TRBV9 and TRBJ1-5, is DSGVTQTPKHLITATGQRVTLRCSPRSGDLSVYWYQQSLDQGLQFLIQYYNGEERAKGNILERFSAQQFPDLHSELNLSSLELGDSALYFCASSVGRGSNQPQHFGDGTRLSIL.

The chain joins TRBV12-3 or TRBV12-4 to TRBJ2-3; TCRdb's assignment of TRBD2 cannot be checked, as there is no DNA. The CDR3 length is 14 residues. CDR3 protein: CASSLGAGGDTQYF.

The chain employs TRBV12-3 or TRBV12-4 and TRBJ2-7; without DNA, the TCRdb call of TRBD2 cannot be checked. This CDR3 comprises 15 residues. The CDR3 spells CASSFWAAGGDEQYF.

V gene TRBV7-3 combines with J gene TRBJ2-1; TCRdb lists TRBD2, though no DNA is available to test this call. The CDR3 length is 18 residues. Germline assignment: CDR1 SGHTA and CDR2 FQGTGA. This chain's CDR3 is CASSLQSRGLVGSNEQFF. The full variable domain, with the rest looked up from reference TRBV7-3 and TRBJ2-1, is GAGVSQTPSNKVTEKGKYVELRCDPISGHTALYWYRQSLGQGPEFLIYFQGTGAADDSGLPNDRFFAVRPEGSVSTLKIQRTERGDSAVYLCASSLQSRGLVGSNEQFFGPGTRLTVL.

The rearrangement links TRBV18 to TRBJ2-1. Germline lookup yields CDR1 KGHSH and CDR2 LQKENI. This CDR3 is built from 13 residues. CDR3 loop: CASSPPQVNEQFF.

The rearrangement joins TRBV4-3 to TRBJ1-5; TCRdb outputs TRBD1, but without DNA this stays unchecked. Germline CDR1 reads LGHNA; CDR2 reads YSLEER. The CDR3 covers 15 residues. The CDR3 reads CASSQDPVPFQPQHF.

V is TRBV6-2 or TRBV6-3 and J is TRBJ2-7. The CDR3 is 14 amino acids. Germline CDR1 and CDR2: MNHEY and SVGEGT. Here the CDR3 reads CASSFSLEIHEQYF.

V gene TRBV11-2 combines with J gene TRBJ2-1; the TCRdb D gene call, TRBD2, has no DNA to confirm it. Germline loops: CDR1 SGHAT, CDR2 FQNNGV. This CDR3 comprises 18 residues. The CDR3 loop reads CASSSGLAGGPSYNEQFF.

CDR3 region: CASRLTANEQFF. The rearrangement links TRBV6-2 or TRBV6-3 to TRBJ2-1. The germline CDR1 and CDR2 sequences are MNHEY and SVGEGT. This CDR3 has 12 amino acids.

The chain carries TRBV18 and TRBJ2-1; checking the TCRdb D call of TRBD1 is not possible without DNA. Germline V gene lookup returns CDR1 KGHSH and CDR2 LQKENI. This CDR3 is built from 16 residues. CDR3 residues: CASSGETGPPDNEQFF.

The V gene is TRBV5-5, the J gene TRBJ1-2. The CDR3 consists of 13 residues. In germline, CDR1 is SGHKS, CDR2 YYEKEE (reference sequence). The CDR3 region is CASSPDTDYGYTF.

The chain combines TRBV24-1 with TRBJ2-5. CDR3 length equals 12 residues. The germline V gene encodes CDR1 KGHDR and CDR2 SFDVKD. CDR3 loop: CATRGFQETQYF.

V gene TRBV27 combines with J gene TRBJ2-1; the TCRdb D gene call, TRBD1, has no DNA to confirm it. The germline CDR1 and CDR2 sequences are MNHEY and SMNVEV (reference sequence). The CDR3 spans 16 residues. CDR3 in amino acids: CASSFLQGELTNEQFF.

The chain carries TRBV20-1 and TRBJ2-5; absent DNA, TCRdb's TRBD1 call cannot be checked. From germline, CDR1 is DFQATT and CDR2 SNEGSKA (reference sequence). This CDR3 is 14 amino acids long. CDR3 sequence: CSASLVQGKETQYF.

The rearrangement joins TRBV20-1 to TRBJ2-7; without DNA, the TCRdb call of TRBD1 cannot be checked. CDR3 length: 13 amino acids. CDR1 DFQATT and CDR2 SNEGSKA come from the germline V gene (reference sequence). This CDR3 reads CSAGRQGFYEQYF.

The rearrangement links TRBV6-2 or TRBV6-3 to TRBJ2-3; TCRdb indicates TRBD1, and absent DNA this call remains unverified. The germline gives CDR1 MNHEY, CDR2 SVGEGT. CDR3 length equals 13 residues. The chain's CDR3 is CASSQTDTDTQYF.

The CDR3 sequence is CASRRLADITDTQYF. The chain joins TRBV6-1 to TRBJ2-3; TCRdb picks TRBD2, but there is no DNA to check that call. CDR3 size: 15 residues. The germline gives CDR1 MNHNS, CDR2 SASEGT.

The chain uses TRBV6-2 or TRBV6-3 and TRBJ2-1; TCRdb's D gene call, TRBD1, goes unchecked for lack of DNA. The CDR3 totals 15 residues. Germline lookup yields CDR1 MNHEY and CDR2 SVGEGT. The CDR3 here is CATRETGVPTNEQFF.

The chain employs TRBV6-2 or TRBV6-3 and TRBJ2-7; there is no DNA to check the TCRdb D call of TRBD1. The CDR3 is made up of 15 amino acids. Germline assignment: CDR1 MNHEY and CDR2 SVGEGT. CDR3 residues: CASGLPGAGGYEQYF.